Listed below are T cell receptor beta chains from one sample, sequenced in a study of T cells in Graves' hyperthyroidism and ophthalmopathy. TCRdb reanalysed the multiplex PCR reads using MiXCR and keeps one entry per CDR3 protein. In the table there are around 520,000 distinct CDR3 sequences, 24% of which are singletons. The sample consisted of blood. All receptors come from a young woman with Graves' ophthalmopathy. CDR3s include the opening cysteine and the closing phenylalanine or tryptophan. Fields, in order: V gene, D gene, clone size, J gene, CDR3 protein, CDR3 DNA. The D gene is left open where the match is weak. Only some rows state a clone size, as once, few, many or a class for expanded clones.

TRBV3-1,TRBD1,few,TRBJ1-2,CASSQGGQGAGYTF,TGTGCCAGCAGCCAAGGGGGACAGGGGGCCGGCTACACCTTC
TRBV12-3/TRBV12-4,TRBD1,many,TRBJ1-5,CASSTTGVARPQHF,TGTGCCAGCAGTACGACAGGGGTCGCTCGGCCCCAGCATTTT
TRBV30,TRBD1,few,TRBJ2-2,CAWSSFLAGTGRNTELFF,TGTGCCTGGAGTTCCTTTCTCGCGGGGACAGGAAGAAATACGGAGCTGTTTTTT
TRBV6-5,NA,many,TRBJ2-5,CASSRPQGWQETQYF,TGTGCCAGCAGTCGCCCACAGGGTTGGCAAGAGACCCAGTACTTC
TRBV5-1,NA,many,TRBJ2-2,CASSSSDTGANTGELFF,TGCGCCAGCAGCTCCTCCGACACGGGCGCGAACACCGGGGAGCTGTTTTTT
TRBV12-3/TRBV12-4,TRBD1,NA,TRBJ1-1,CASSLDRVLAEAFF,TGTGCCAGCAGTCTCGACAGGGTGTTGGCTGAAGCTTTCTTT
TRBV20-1,NA,few,TRBJ1-2,CSAYTGSDGYTF,TGCAGTGCCTACACAGGGTCTGATGGCTACACCTTC
TRBV6-1,NA,many,TRBJ2-7,CASSELEQYF,TGTGCCAGCAGTGAGCTCGAGCAGTACTTC
TRBV6-2/TRBV6-3,TRBD1,few,TRBJ1-5,CASRPDRGQGWQPQHF,TGTGCCAGCAGACCAGACAGGGGGCAAGGTTGGCAGCCCCAGCATTTT
TRBV20-1,TRBD1,few,TRBJ1-5,CSAGLGQVGNQPQHF,TGCAGCGCAGGGCTGGGACAGGTGGGCAATCAGCCCCAGCATTTT
TRBV9,TRBD1,NA,TRBJ1-1,CASSKQGASTEAFF,TGTGCCAGCAGCAAACAGGGGGCAAGCACTGAAGCTTTCTTT
TRBV27,TRBD1,many,TRBJ1-5,CASSPDRGSNQPQHF,TGTGCCAGCAGTCCTGACAGGGGCAGCAATCAGCCCCAGCATTTT
TRBV7-6,NA,NA,TRBJ2-7,CASSLASAAYEQYF,TGTGCCAGCAGCTTAGCGAGTGCAGCCTACGAGCAGTACTTC
TRBV5-1,TRBD1,NA,TRBJ2-1,CASSLGDRRYNEQSF,TGCGCCAGCAGCTTGGGGGACAGGCGGTACAATGAGCAGTCCTTC
TRBV6-2/TRBV6-3,NA,NA,TRBJ1-1,CASSQEGRGTEAFF,TGTGCCAGCTCTCAAGAGGGAAGGGGGACTGAAGCTTTCTTT
TRBV10-3,NA,NA,TRBJ1-1,CAISRLGQNTEAFF,TGTGCCATCAGCAGACTCGGACAGAACACTGAAGCTTTCTTT
TRBV7-9,NA,NA,TRBJ2-3,CASSLQYTTDTQYF,TGTGCCAGCAGCTTGCAGTATACCACAGATACGCAGTATTTT
TRBV12-3/TRBV12-4,NA,many,TRBJ1-5,CASSITRVLGNQPQHF,TGTGCCAGCAGCATCACTAGAGTTCTCGGCAATCAGCCCCAGCATTTT
TRBV4-2,NA,many,TRBJ1-2,CASSQDDIKEGYGYTF,TGTGCCAGCAGCCAAGATGATATAAAAGAGGGCTATGGCTACACCTTC
TRBV27,TRBD1,many,TRBJ1-1,CASSYDSFTGGTEAFF,TGTGCCAGCAGTTACGACTCTTTCACAGGGGGCACTGAAGCTTTCTTT
TRBV7-2,NA,many,TRBJ1-2,CASSLGGGIYGYTF,TGTGCCAGCAGCTTAGGAGGCGGGATCTATGGCTACACCTTC
TRBV13,NA,NA,TRBJ2-4,CASSLALKGNIQYF,TGTGCCAGCAGCTTAGCCCTAAAGGGAAACATTCAGTACTTC
TRBV29-1,TRBD1,NA,TRBJ2-7,CSAAAGTDVPEQYF,TGCAGCGCCGCCGCCGGGACAGACGTGCCCGAGCAGTACTTC
TRBV5-6,TRBD1,many,TRBJ2-2,CASSPGQGDTGELFF,TGTGCCAGCAGCCCGGGACAGGGTGACACCGGGGAGCTGTTTTTT
TRBV7-2,TRBD2,many,TRBJ2-7,CASSFPSGGAYEQYF,TGTGCCAGCAGTTTCCCAAGCGGGGGGGCCTACGAGCAGTACTTC
TRBV4-1,NA,many,TRBJ2-5,CASSQLDQETQYF,TGCGCCAGCAGCCAATTGGACCAAGAGACCCAGTACTTC
TRBV28,NA,many,TRBJ1-1,CASRLLAGRLMNTEAFF,TGTGCCAGCAGACTCTTGGCAGGGAGATTGATGAACACTGAAGCTTTCTTT
TRBV28,NA,few,TRBJ2-7,CASHGRVRGEQYF,TGTGCCAGCCATGGACGGGTGAGGGGGGAGCAGTACTTC
TRBV7-6,NA,many,TRBJ1-5,CASSLAKGNQPQHF,TGTGCCAGCAGCTTAGCGAAGGGGAATCAGCCCCAGCATTTT
TRBV29-1,NA,few,TRBJ1-4,CSVAPGQNEKLFF,TGCAGCGTTGCCCCGGGACAAAATGAAAAACTGTTTTTT
TRBV29-1,NA,many,TRBJ1-2,CSVAGRDGYTF,TGCAGCGTTGCAGGGAGGGATGGCTACACCTTC
TRBV20-1,NA,many,TRBJ2-4,CSANPDSEGENIQYF,TGCAGTGCTAACCCGGACAGTGAAGGGGAAAACATTCAGTACTTC
TRBV20-1,NA,NA,TRBJ2-5,CSASQGSETQYF,TGCAGTGCTAGTCAGGGGTCGGAGACCCAGTACTTC
TRBV28,NA,many,TRBJ1-2,CASSPRGRDYGYTF,TGTGCCAGCAGTCCCAGGGGCAGAGACTATGGCTACACCTTC
TRBV28,NA,many,TRBJ2-7,CASNTIGENSYEQYF,TGTGCCAGCAATACTATTGGGGAGAACTCCTACGAGCAGTACTTC
TRBV20-1,NA,NA,TRBJ1-2,CSATQQVWGYTF,TGCAGTGCTACCCAACAGGTCTGGGGCTACACCTTC
TRBV12-3/TRBV12-4,TRBD1,NA,TRBJ2-7,CASTWDRASYEQYF,TGTGCCAGCACCTGGGACAGAGCCTCCTACGAGCAGTACTTC
TRBV15,TRBD1,many,TRBJ1-1,CATSLGGTANTEAFF,TGTGCCACCAGCTTAGGGGGGACAGCGAACACTGAAGCTTTCTTT
TRBV18,TRBD2,NA,TRBJ2-5,CASSPTSGAQETQYF,TGTGCCAGCTCACCTACTAGCGGAGCCCAAGAGACCCAGTACTTC
TRBV6-5,TRBD2,many,TRBJ2-7,CASSYWVSGGEIPYEQYF,TGTGCCAGCAGTTACTGGGTTAGCGGGGGGGAGATTCCCTACGAGCAGTACTTC
TRBV12-3/TRBV12-4,NA,many,TRBJ1-5,CASSEGVGFNQPQHF,TGTGCCAGCAGTGAGGGGGTAGGGTTCAATCAGCCCCAGCATTTT
TRBV3-1,TRBD2,NA,TRBJ2-7,CASSQGWLAASYEQYF,TGTGCCAGCAGCCAAGGATGGCTAGCGGCCTCCTACGAGCAGTACTTC
TRBV6-1,NA,NA,TRBJ1-1,CASSHPRNTEAFF,TGCGCCAGCAGCCACCCCCGCAACACTGAAGCTTTCTTT
TRBV5-1,NA,NA,TRBJ2-1,CASSSQGNSYNEQFF,TGCGCCAGCAGCTCCCAGGGGAATTCCTACAATGAGCAGTTCTTC